A single sample is the source of the 15 T cell receptor beta chains below, sequenced in a study of human T cells and chemical hapten exposure. One entry per CDR3 protein results from TCRdb running MiXCR on the RACE reads. The data contain 300,000 to 400,000 distinct CDR3 sequences, 4.5% to 5.5% of them seen just once; the ten biggest clones take up 2.5% to 3%. The time point denotes: pre-sensitization, week 0. Treatment in this sample: therapeutic diphenylcyclopropenone sensitization with weekly scalp DPC. The sample here was whole blood, taken in connection with sensitization to the hapten diphenylcyclopropenone (DPC). These receptors came from a woman between 50 and 59 years old with alopecia areata. Some clones in this sample may be carry-over from other donors' samples.

This clonotype was recorded a few times. The chain combines TRBV5-4 with TRBJ1-1; no clear D gene. Germline V gene sequence: CDR1 SGHNT, CDR2 YYREEE (reference sequence). V was clipped by 4 bases and J by 4 bases, with 17 bases between them. There are 15 residues in the CDR3. Here the CDR3 DNA reads TGTGCCAGCAGCCCTGAGGCTGCTGGTAGCACTGAAGCTTTCTTT. It translates to CASSPEAAGSTEAFF.

This clonotype has ten or more counts. V and J are TRBV12-3 or TRBV12-4 and TRBJ1-5; 7 bases align to TRBD1. CDR3 length equals 14 residues. The V and J ends lost 7 bases and 4 bases, in that order; junction bases with no gene match: 7. The DNA of the CDR3 is TGTGCCAGCACCTCGACAGGGTCGAATCAGCCCCAGCATTTT. Protein sequence: CASTSTGSNQPQHF.

Concerning this clonotype: Possible read error: a much larger clone is one base away. V is TRBV2 and J is TRBJ1-2, with TRBD1 matching over 7 bases. Trimming removed 6 bases from V and 4 bases from J; junction bases left unmatched: 2. The CDR3 consists of 12 residues. In germline, CDR1 is SNHLY, CDR2 FYNNEI. The CDR3 nucleotides read TGTGCCAGCAGCGGGGACAGCTATGGCTACACCTTC. This encodes CASSGDSYGYTF.

There are many counts of this clonotype. The genes are TRBV20-1 and TRBJ2-3, with 15 nucleotides matching TRBD2. The V gene end was trimmed by 5 bases and the J gene end by 5 bases; junction bases not matched to a gene: 8. This CDR3 is built from 16 residues. The germline V gene encodes CDR1 DFQATT and CDR2 SNEGSKA (reference sequence). DNA for the CDR3: TGCAGTGCTCATCCGGGACTAGCGGGAGGTGGAGATACGCAGTATTTT. Translated, it gives CSAHPGLAGGGDTQYF.

This clonotype has a single count. This sequence may be a read error, since a much larger clone differs from it by one base. This rearrangement joins TRBV28 to TRBJ1-4, with a weak D call TRBD1 (5 bases). This CDR3 is built from 14 residues. Germline CDR1 reads MDHEN; CDR2 reads SYDVKM. V dropped 6 bases and J dropped 8 bases, with 16 bases sitting between them. CDR3 sequence (DNA): TGTGCCAGCAGCCCTGACAAGGGGCACGAAAAACTGTTTTTT. This gives the protein CASSPDKGHEKLFF.

This clonotype was found a few times. The CDR3 here is CAWSVWWGMEGYTF. CDR3 DNA: TGTGCCTGGAGTGTATGGTGGGGGATGGAGGGCTACACCTTC. The V and J genes are TRBV30 and TRBJ1-2; tentative D call: TRBD1 (5 bases). Trimming pared 0 bases from V and 8 bases from J, leaving 16 bases between. CDR1 and CDR2 from the germline V gene are GTSNPN and SVGIG (reference sequence). The CDR3 extends over 14 amino acids.

As to this clonotype: This could be a read error, since a much larger clone is one nucleotide away. The chain uses TRBV10-3 and TRBJ2-5; a weak D match, TRBD1 (5 bases). CDR1 is ENHRY and CDR2 is SYGVKD in the germline V gene. This CDR3 is built from 16 residues. The CDR3 coding sequence is TGTTCCATCAGTGAGTCGATACGACAGTCTCAAGAGACCCAGTACTTC. Residues: CSISESIRQSQETQYF.

This sequence joins TRBV7-9 and TRBJ2-5; 9 bases line up with TRBD1. This CDR3 contains 15 residues. The germline V gene encodes CDR1 SEHNR and CDR2 FQNEAQ (reference sequence). The J segment lost 1 base and the V segment lost 5 bases, leaving 5 bases of the junction unmatched. In DNA, the CDR3 is TGTGCCAGCAGCCATCCGGGACAGGGCCAAGAGACCCAGTACTTC. This sequence encodes CASSHPGQGQETQYF.

This clonotype has more than one count but fewer than ten. The rearrangement links TRBV6-5 to TRBJ2-4, with D perhaps given as TRBD1 or TRBD2 (5 bases each). CDR3 size: 13 residues. The V end lost 6 bases, the J end lost 15 bases, and 21 bases lay between the germline ends. Per germline, CDR1 MNHEY and CDR2 SVGAGI. CDR3: CASSRGPTGNSYF. CDR3 nucleotide sequence: TGTGCCAGCAGCCGGGGACCGACTGGAAACTCGTACTTC.

On this clonotype itself: A much more abundant neighbour one base away suggests this may be a read error. The J gene is TRBJ1-1, the V gene TRBV12-3 or TRBV12-4; D uncertain. The CDR3 covers 13 residues. Trimming cost V 4 bases and J 7 bases, with 13 bases left between them. The DNA of the CDR3 is TGTGCCAGCAGTTGGGAGGAGGCCTATGAAGCTTTCTTT. This encodes CASSWEEAYEAFF.

Comment on this clonotype: A single base separates this from a much larger clone, so it may be a read error. The V and J genes are TRBV20-1 and TRBJ2-3, with D perhaps TRBD2 (5 bases). The CDR3 spans 15 residues. Germline CDR1 is DFQATT and CDR2 is SNEGSKA (reference sequence). The CDR3 loop reads CSARDLLRESETQYF. The DNA for the CDR3 is TGCAGTGCTAGAGATCTTCTCCGGGAATCAGAAACGCAGTATTTT.

This clonotype was detected many times. The chain couples TRBV9 to TRBJ2-2; D unclear. V shed 3 bases and J shed 3 bases, with 6 bases lying between them. Germline V gene lookup returns CDR1 SGDLS and CDR2 YYNGEE. The CDR3 has 13 amino acids. The CDR3 region has the DNA TGTGCCAGCAGCGAAGGAGACACCGGGGAGCTGTTTTTT. Protein: CASSEGDTGELFF.

This clonotype was recorded many times. The CDR3 region is CASSQELGIWTDTQYF. The CDR3 DNA sequence: TGCGCCAGCAGCCAAGAATTGGGAATCTGGACAGATACGCAGTATTTT. V and J are TRBV4-3 and TRBJ2-3; D not certain. Trimming took 0 bases from V and 3 from J, leaving 13 bases between them. Germline CDR1 is LGHNA and CDR2 is YSLEER. CDR3 length: 16 amino acids.

This clonotype was seen more than once but under ten times. The chain combines TRBV7-8 with TRBJ1-5; D is unclear. This CDR3 comprises 17 residues. Trimming pared 5 bases from V and 0 bases from J, leaving 17 bases between. Per the germline V gene, CDR1 is SGHVS and CDR2 is FQNEAQ. The CDR3 sequence is CASSLRPGYYSNQPQHF. Written as DNA, the CDR3 is TGTGCCAGCAGCCTGCGCCCGGGGTATTATAGCAATCAGCCCCAGCATTTT.

This clonotype occurred a few times. The chain employs TRBV7-2 and TRBJ2-1, with 9 positions matching TRBD2. The CDR3 is 18 residues long. The germline V gene has CDR1 SGHTA and CDR2 FQGNSA. Trimming cost V 5 bases and J 0 bases; bases outside gene matches: 11. The CDR3 here is CASSISGRRPASYNEQFF. Written as DNA, the CDR3 is TGTGCCAGCAGCATAAGCGGGAGGCGACCCGCCTCCTACAATGAGCAGTTCTTC.